This T cell receptor (beta chain) was retrieved from a study of CD8 T cells in ankylosing spondylitis. Broader study findings: Earlier literature documents some of the motif variants in reactive arthritis synovial fluid and blood. Blood from ankylosing spondylitis patients appeared to carry a characteristic roughly 8-variant TCR beta motif. The clones that were linked to disease were reported to be significantly enriched in matched synovial fluid samples from ankylosing spondylitis patients.

For this clonotype: The antigen is undetermined.

From germline, CDR1 is LGHNA and CDR2 YNFKEQ. CDR3 length: 16 amino acids. V was clipped by 4 bases and J by 1 base, with 17 bases between them. TCRdb passed the 5' RACE reads through MiXCR, listing each CDR3 protein once. The data show just under 350,000 distinct CDR3 sequences, approximately 15% seen once. The TCR sequence derives from a male donor with ankylosing spondylitis or in good health (not recorded which). The material sequenced was blood, either unsorted or a sorted T cell fraction (not recorded which). This chain links TRBV4-2 with TRBJ2-7, with a tentative D call TRBD2 (6 bases). This CDR3 is CASSPKSGSGSYEQYF. The DNA for the CDR3 is TGTGCCAGCAGCCCAAAGAGTGGTAGCGGTTCCTACGAGCAGTACTTC.